Below, 23 T cell receptor beta chains from the same sample are listed, as sequenced in a study of T cell changes during pregnancy in multiple sclerosis. This table comes from immunoSEQ multiplex PCR, and its TCRdb copy is limited to in-frame clones, with some not included. The data contain roughly 90,000 clones, over 85% of them singletons. Sample: peripheral blood, taken in the first trimester of pregnancy. The receptors stem from a female donor with multiple sclerosis, enrolled in a pregnancy study.

The genes are TRBV15 and TRBJ2-1, with TRBD1 matching over 10 bases. The CDR3 extends over 19 amino acids. V lost 1 base to trimming and J lost 8 bases; unmatched junction nucleotides: 17. Germline V gives CDR1 LNHNV, CDR2 YYDKDF (reference sequence). The CDR3 nucleotides read TGTGCCACCAGCAGAGTAGACAGGGGGCTACTTCAAGGGGTCCATGAGCAGTTCTTC. It yields the protein CATSRVDRGLLQGVHEQFF.

The CDR3 bases are TGTGCCAGCTCACGCGGACAGTACCAAGAGACCCAGTACTTC. This translates into CASSRGQYQETQYF. This chain joins TRBV18 and TRBJ2-5; D perhaps matches TRBD1 (6 bases). V was shortened by 4 bases and J by 0 bases, with 9 bases between the two germline ends. The CDR3 loop spans 14 amino acids. Germline-derived CDR1 and CDR2 are KGHSH and LQKENI.

This clone has only one observation. The chain is built from TRBV4-2 and TRBJ2-5; D may be TRBD2 (5 bases). Per the germline V gene, CDR1 is LGHNA and CDR2 is YNFKEQ. Trimming removed 0 bases at V and 4 bases at J, with 15 bases between. The CDR3 covers 16 residues. The CDR3 DNA reads TGTGCCAGCAGCCAAGAAATCTCCTTTGGAGGAGAGACCCAGTACTTC. Residues: CASSQEISFGGETQYF.

This chain uses TRBV5-5 with TRBJ1-4; a weak D match, TRBD1 (5 bases). Trimming removed 0 bases at V and 8 bases at J, with 14 bases between. Germline loops: CDR1 SGHKS, CDR2 YYEKEE (reference sequence). CDR3 length: 15 residues. CDR3 DNA: TGTGCCAGCAGCTTGGAGGGACTGGATATGGAAAAACTGTTTTTT. This translates into CASSLEGLDMEKLFF.

The rearrangement uses TRBV6-5 and TRBJ2-5; TRBD2 might be the D (7 bases). With 0 bases removed from V and 5 bases from J, the gap between germline ends came to 16 bases. This CDR3 contains 16 residues. From germline, CDR1 is MNHEY and CDR2 SVGAGI. In nucleotides, the CDR3 is TGTGCCAGCAGTTACTCGAAAGGGGGGGCCCGGGAGACCCAGTACTTC. As protein: CASSYSKGGARETQYF.

A note on this clone: Other nucleotide sequences in the sample specify the same CDR3. CDR3 region: CASSPGLQETQYF. Here the CDR3 DNA reads TGTGCCAGCTCCCCGGGACTCCAAGAGACCCAGTACTTC. The chain joins TRBV18 to TRBJ2-5, with a weak D call TRBD2 (6 bases). The germline V gene encodes CDR1 KGHSH and CDR2 LQKENI. This CDR3 contains 13 residues. Trimming removed 6 bases at V and 1 base at J, with 9 bases between. The variable domain in full, completed from reference TRBV18 and TRBJ2-5, reads NAGVMQNPRHLVRRRGQEARLRCSPMKGHSHVYWYRQLPEEGLKFMVYLQKENIIDESGMPKERFSAEFPKEGPSILRIQQVVRGDSAAYFCASSPGLQETQYFGPGTRLLVL.

This clone was seen just once. This rearrangement joins TRBV30 to TRBJ2-1, with TRBD2 matching over 10 bases. The germline gives CDR1 GTSNPN, CDR2 SVGIG (reference sequence). The CDR3 has 14 residues. The V segment lost 2 bases and the J segment 10 bases; nucleotides outside the gene matches: 8. The CDR3 DNA is TGTGCCTGGAGTTCTATAGCGGGGGGCCTAGAGCAGTTCTTC. It translates to CAWSSIAGGLEQFF.

The chain combines TRBV10-3 with TRBJ2-7; 8 nucleotides line up with TRBD2. The V segment lost 9 bases and the J segment 7 bases; nucleotides outside the gene matches: 8. The CDR3 length is 12 residues. In germline, CDR1 is ENHRY, CDR2 SYGVKD. CDR3 sequence: CAIQSGGGEQYF. CDR3 DNA: TGTGCCATTCAATCCGGGGGGGGAGAGCAGTACTTC.

J is TRBJ1-2 and V is TRBV25-1, with 11 positions matching TRBD1. Germline loops: CDR1 MGHDK, CDR2 SYGVNS. J lost 7 bases, V lost 6 bases, and 4 bases had no gene match. This CDR3 has 13 residues. As DNA, the CDR3 is TGTGCCAGCAGAGGACAGGGGGCGGGTGGCTACACCTTC. Residues: CASRGQGAGGYTF.

The chain carries TRBV19 and TRBJ2-5, with a tentative D call TRBD2 (6 bases). V gave up 3 bases and J gave up 5 bases, with 19 bases separating them. CDR3 length: 16 residues. Per germline, CDR1 LNHDA and CDR2 SQIVND (reference sequence). CDR3 sequence reads: CASSISTGTRRETQYF. The CDR3 nucleotides are TGTGCCAGTAGTATTAGCACCGGGACTCGCCGGGAGACCCAGTACTTC. Drawing the rest from reference TRBV19 and TRBJ2-5, the complete variable domain is DGGITQSPKYLFRKEGQNVTLSCEQNLNHDAMYWYRQDPGQGLRLIYYSQIVNDFQKGDIAEGYSVSREKKESFPLTVTSAQKNPTAFYLCASSISTGTRRETQYFGPGTRLLVL.

J is TRBJ2-1 and V is TRBV4-1, with D perhaps TRBD1 (6 bases). V lost 3 bases to trimming and J lost 4 bases, with 10 bases between them. The CDR3 runs to 14 residues. Germline CDR1 MGHRA, CDR2 YSYEKL. The DNA for the CDR3 is TGCGCCAGCAGCCAGGGGGCGATTTACAATGAGCAGTTCTTC. Its protein product is CASSQGAIYNEQFF.

This chain connects TRBV5-1 to TRBJ2-5; maybe TRBD2 (7 bases). The germline V gene encodes CDR1 SGHRS and CDR2 YFSETQ. This CDR3 contains 15 residues. V gave up 3 bases and J gave up 5 bases, with 17 bases separating them. CDR3 DNA sequence: TGCGCCAGCAGCTCGAGCTGGGGGGGCAGCGAGACCCAGTACTTC. It translates to CASSSSWGGSETQYF.

This clone was seen only once. This chain links TRBV5-4 with TRBJ2-3, with 10 bases identical to TRBD2. CDR1 is SGHNT and CDR2 is YYREEE in the germline V gene (reference sequence). The CDR3 is made up of 15 amino acids. V lost 2 bases, J lost 3 bases, and 3 bases stayed unmatched. CDR3 DNA sequence: TGTGCCAGCAGCTTAGCGGGGGGGCGTACAGATACGCAGTATTTT. As protein: CASSLAGGRTDTQYF.

The rearrangement joins TRBV6-4 to TRBJ1-2, with TRBD1 as a possible D gene (5 bases). Between the trimmed V and J ends, which lost 6 bases and 3 bases, there was a span of 11 bases. Germline CDR1 reads MRHNA; CDR2 reads SNTAGT. The CDR3 extends over 13 amino acids. This chain's CDR3 is CASSPGFHYGYTF. The DNA of the CDR3 is TGTGCCAGCAGCCCAGGGTTCCACTATGGCTACACCTTC.

This chain uses TRBV7-9 with TRBJ1-5; unclear D gene. Per the germline V gene, CDR1 is SEHNR and CDR2 is FQNEAQ (reference sequence). The V gene lost 1 base and the J gene lost 3 bases, with 7 bases spanning the gap. The CDR3 spans 14 residues. DNA for the CDR3: TGTGCCAGCAGCTTAGGGGCCGACAATCAGCCCCAGCATTTT. Protein: CASSLGADNQPQHF.

The rearrangement uses TRBV7-9 and TRBJ2-7; TRBD2 matches at 9 bases. CDR3 length: 16 amino acids. Germline assignment: CDR1 SEHNR and CDR2 FQNEAQ (reference sequence). The J segment lost 3 bases and the V segment lost 5 bases, leaving 11 bases of the junction unmatched. The CDR3 protein is CASSTREGKNFYEQYF. The CDR3 DNA reads TGTGCCAGCAGCACGCGGGAGGGGAAGAATTTCTACGAGCAGTACTTC. The variable domain in full, completed from reference TRBV7-9 and TRBJ2-7, reads DTGVSQNPRHKITKRGQNVTFRCDPISEHNRLYWYRQTLGQGPEFLTYFQNEAQLEKSRLLSDRFSAERPKGSFSTLEIQRTEQGDSAMYLCASSTREGKNFYEQYFGPGTRLTVT.

Comment on this clone: Additional DNA sequences in this sample encode the identical CDR3. The V and J genes are TRBV9 and TRBJ2-3; 7 bases match TRBD1. With V trimmed by 0 bases and J by 0 bases, 4 bases remained unmatched. The germline V gene has CDR1 SGDLS and CDR2 YYNGEE. This CDR3 is 16 amino acids long. This CDR3 reads CASSVAQGISTDTQYF. In nucleotides, the CDR3 is TGTGCCAGCAGCGTAGCACAGGGGATCAGCACAGATACGCAGTATTTT.

V gene TRBV5-8 combines with J gene TRBJ2-3; 13 bases align to TRBD2. The J segment lost 2 bases and the V segment lost 4 bases, leaving 4 bases of the junction unmatched. Germline V CDR1 and CDR2: SGHTS, YDEGEE. The CDR3 runs 16 residues. CDR3 bases: TGTGCCAGCAGCCCAGGGACTAGCGGGAACACAGATACGCAGTATTTT. It is translated as CASSPGTSGNTDTQYF.

The chain joins TRBV27 to TRBJ2-1; possible D gene TRBD2, 6 bases. The CDR3 spans 14 residues. Trimming left V 5 bases short and J 3 bases short, with 11 bases between. CDR1 and CDR2 (germline): MNHEY, SMNVEV (reference sequence). CDR3 DNA: TGTGCCAGCAGTGCGGGGAGCCTCTACAATGAGCAGTTCTTC. Encoded protein: CASSAGSLYNEQFF.

In nucleotides, the CDR3 is TGTGCCATCAGTGAGTCTTTAGGGAGGGGCTACGAGCAGTACTTC. Its protein product is CAISESLGRGYEQYF. The chain employs TRBV10-3 and TRBJ2-7, with 7 nucleotides matching TRBD2. CDR3 size: 15 residues. J gave up 3 bases and V 0 bases, and 5 bases lay outside the gene matches. Germline-derived CDR1 and CDR2 are ENHRY and SYGVKD.

The rearrangement joins TRBV9 to TRBJ1-1, with 8 bases lining up with TRBD1. This CDR3 has 13 amino acids. Per the germline V gene, CDR1 is SGDLS and CDR2 is YYNGEE. V lost 3 bases to trimming and J lost 6 bases; unmatched junction nucleotides: 4. The CDR3 sequence is CASSAVQGAEAFF. CDR3 DNA: TGTGCCAGCAGCGCCGTACAGGGGGCTGAAGCTTTCTTT.

This chain links TRBV7-8 with TRBJ2-2, with 14 nucleotides matching TRBD2. Germline V CDR1 and CDR2: SGHVS, FQNEAQ. V shed 1 base, J shed 5 bases, and the junction held 9 bases outside the gene matches. This CDR3 has 19 amino acids. The CDR3 region is CASSLVYRLAGGRTGELFF. In DNA form, the CDR3 reads TGTGCCAGCAGCTTAGTTTACCGACTAGCGGGGGGGCGAACCGGGGAGCTGTTTTTT.

The J gene is TRBJ2-3, the V gene TRBV5-1, with TRBD2 matching 8 bases. This CDR3 is 14 amino acids long. The germline CDR1 and CDR2 sequences are SGHRS and YFSETQ. Trimming took 4 bases from V and 3 from J; bases not matched to a gene: 4. Written as DNA, the CDR3 is TGCGCCAGCAGCCATAGCGGGGTGACAGATACGCAGTATTTT. Translating it yields CASSHSGVTDTQYF. The variable domain in full, with the rest retrieved from reference TRBV5-1 and TRBJ2-3, is KAGVTQTPRYLIKTRGQQVTLSCSPISGHRSVSWYQQTPGQGLQFLFEYFSETQRNKGNFPGRFSGRQFSNSRSEMNVSTLELGDSALYLCASSHSGVTDTQYFGPGTRLTVL.